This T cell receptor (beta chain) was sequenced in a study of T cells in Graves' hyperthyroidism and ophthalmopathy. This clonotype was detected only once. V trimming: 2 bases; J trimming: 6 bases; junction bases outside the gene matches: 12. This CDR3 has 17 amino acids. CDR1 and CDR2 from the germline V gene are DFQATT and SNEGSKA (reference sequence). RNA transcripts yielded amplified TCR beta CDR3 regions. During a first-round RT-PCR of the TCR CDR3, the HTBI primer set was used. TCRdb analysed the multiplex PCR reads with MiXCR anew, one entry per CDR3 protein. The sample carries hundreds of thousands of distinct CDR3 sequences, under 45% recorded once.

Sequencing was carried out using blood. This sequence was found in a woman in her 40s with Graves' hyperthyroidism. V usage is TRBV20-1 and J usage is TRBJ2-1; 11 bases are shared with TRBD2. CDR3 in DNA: TGCAGTGCTAGAAGTCCATTAGCGGGAGGGCCCCCCAATGAGCAGTTCTTC. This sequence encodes CSARSPLAGGPPNEQFF.